Each of the 27 T cell receptor beta chains below was sequenced from the same sample in a study of blood T cell repertoires in COVID-19. This table comes from immunoSEQ multiplex PCR, and its TCRdb copy is limited to in-frame clones, with some not included. The sample yields more than 200,000 clones, around 82% seen once. Sequencing used PBMCs or T cells enriched from blood (not recorded which). These receptors all stem from a middle-aged woman with acute COVID-19.

J is TRBJ1-1 and V is TRBV7-9; D perhaps matches TRBD1 (5 bases). The germline V gene encodes CDR1 SEHNR and CDR2 FQNEAQ (reference sequence). V was shortened by 4 bases and J by 4 bases, with 13 bases between the two germline ends. This CDR3 has 14 amino acids. CDR3 sequence (DNA): TGTGCCAGCAGCTCGGAATGGGGCCTCACTGAAGCTTTCTTT. Its translation is CASSSEWGLTEAFF.

The CDR3 protein is CSASIDSGNTIYF. DNA for the CDR3: TGCAGTGCTAGTATCGATTCAGGGAACACCATATATTTT. This chain connects TRBV20-1 to TRBJ1-3; maybe TRBD1 (5 bases). CDR1 and CDR2 (germline): DFQATT, SNEGSKA (reference sequence). V lost 3 bases, J lost 7 bases, and 13 bases lay in between. The CDR3 length is 13 residues.

Only a few counts were recorded for this clone. V is TRBV7-2 and J is TRBJ1-1, with a tentative D call TRBD1 (5 bases). This CDR3 has 14 amino acids. Trimming removed 4 bases at V and 5 bases at J, with 14 bases between. CDR1 is SGHTA, CDR2 FQGNSA, per germline. The CDR3 reads CASSSLRGGTEAFF. The CDR3 region has the DNA TGTGCCAGCAGCTCCTTAAGGGGAGGGACTGAAGCTTTCTTT.

V is TRBV7-2 and J is TRBJ1-2; weak D call: TRBD1 (5 bases). The germline V gene encodes CDR1 SGHTA and CDR2 FQGNSA. V gave up 7 bases and J gave up 9 bases, with 12 bases separating them. The CDR3 sequence is 11 residues long. In nucleotides, the CDR3 is TGTGCCAGCACCCTCGGGGGTAGCTACACCTTC. It translates to CASTLGGSYTF.

The chain links TRBV7-9 to TRBJ2-1, with 10 nucleotides matching TRBD2. The CDR3 is 14 residues long. Looked up from germline, CDR1 is SEHNR and CDR2 is FQNEAQ (reference sequence). V lost 4 bases to trimming and J lost 10 bases; unmatched junction nucleotides: 7. CDR3 bases: TGTGCCAGCAGCTCGACACGTAGCGGGGGGGAGCAGTTCTTC. It specifies CASSSTRSGGEQFF.

The V gene is TRBV11-2, the J gene TRBJ2-1, with 8 bases aligning to TRBD2. Looked up from germline, CDR1 is SGHAT and CDR2 is FQNNGV. With 1 base clipped from V and 9 bases from J, the junction kept 8 bases outside the gene matches. The CDR3 is 15 amino acids. CDR3 nucleotide sequence: TGTGCCAGCAGCTTAGCGGGGGGGCCAGACGGTGAGCAGTTCTTC. This gives the protein CASSLAGGPDGEQFF.

The rearrangement links TRBV6-4 to TRBJ1-2, with TRBD1 identical over 7 bases. The trim removed 2 bases at V and 3 bases at J, leaving 9 bases unmatched. Germline assignment: CDR1 MRHNA and CDR2 SNTAGT. This CDR3 has 16 residues. CDR3 in amino acids: CASSDPRQGSDYGYTF. CDR3 in DNA: TGTGCCAGCAGTGACCCGAGACAGGGTAGTGACTATGGCTACACCTTC.

This chain links TRBV6-1 with TRBJ1-5; D call uncertain. CDR1 and CDR2 (germline): MNHNS, SASEGT. Trimming pared 3 bases from V and 4 bases from J, leaving 10 bases between. This CDR3 comprises 14 residues. The CDR3 bases are TGTGCCAGCAGTGACGTCTGGAGGAATCAGCCCCAGCATTTT. As protein: CASSDVWRNQPQHF.

J is TRBJ1-2 and V is TRBV2, with 8 bases matching TRBD1. The germline V gene has CDR1 SNHLY and CDR2 FYNNEI. V trimming: 4 bases; J trimming: 0 bases; junction bases outside the gene matches: 4. The CDR3 runs 15 residues. The CDR3 nucleotides are TGTGCCAGCAGTGTGTCAGGGGGCTCTAACTATGGCTACACCTTC. Encoded protein: CASSVSGGSNYGYTF.

The chain couples TRBV4-3 to TRBJ2-7, with 8 bases identical to TRBD1. CDR3 size: 15 residues. Germline V gene sequence: CDR1 LGHNA, CDR2 YSLEER. The V gene end was trimmed by 2 bases and the J gene end by 1 base; junction bases not matched to a gene: 4. CDR3 loop: CASSQTGGFSYEQYF. Written as DNA, the CDR3 is TGCGCCAGCAGCCAAACAGGGGGTTTTTCCTACGAGCAGTACTTC.

The genes are TRBV28 and TRBJ2-5; maybe TRBD2 (5 bases). Germline CDR1 reads MDHEN; CDR2 reads SYDVKM. CDR3 length equals 14 residues. The ends were cut back, 7 bases at V and 5 bases at J, with 17 bases in the middle. CDR3 coding DNA: TGTGCCAGCACCTTAGGACGGGGAAGGGAGACCCAGTACTTC. It encodes CASTLGRGRETQYF.

CDR3 amino acids: CASSPPDRETDTQYF. CDR3 in DNA: TGTGCCAGCAGCCCTCCGGACAGGGAAACGGATACGCAGTATTTT. The chain is built from TRBV28 and TRBJ2-3; 8 nucleotides line up with TRBD1. Germline CDR1 MDHEN, CDR2 SYDVKM. V lost 6 bases, J lost 6 bases, and 11 bases stayed unmatched. The CDR3 contains 15 residues.

The chain carries TRBV5-4 and TRBJ2-5; weak D call: TRBD2 (6 bases). Trimming cost V 5 bases and J 1 base, with 12 bases left between them. Germline V gene lookup returns CDR1 SGHNT and CDR2 YYREEE (reference sequence). CDR3 length equals 14 residues. CDR3 in DNA: TGTGCCAGCAGGCGGGCGGGGCCCCAAGAGACCCAGTACTTC. Amino acids: CASRRAGPQETQYF.

The chain couples TRBV5-1 to TRBJ1-1; D possibly corresponds to TRBD1 (5 bases). The CDR3 is made up of 16 amino acids. Deletions cut 1 base from V and 5 bases from J, with 18 bases between. Germline assignment: CDR1 SGHRS and CDR2 YFSETQ. The CDR3 nucleotides are TGCGCCAGCAGCTTGTCGATCGGACAAGGTGAGACTGAAGCTTTCTTT. Residues: CASSLSIGQGETEAFF.

This clone has more than one count but fewer than ten. The chain combines TRBV19 with TRBJ1-2, with a possible D match to TRBD1 (6 bases). This CDR3 spans 13 amino acids. The V gene lost 5 bases and the J gene lost 8 bases, with 15 bases spanning the gap. In germline, CDR1 is LNHDA, CDR2 SQIVND (reference sequence). The CDR3 DNA reads TGTGCCAGTAGTGCGTTGACAGGAAACGGCTACACCTTC. Translated, it gives CASSALTGNGYTF.

Here the CDR3 reads CASSIQGGRRGSYQETQYF. CDR3 nucleotides: TGTGCCAGCAGCATACAGGGGGGTAGGCGGGGATCCTACCAAGAGACCCAGTACTTC. The J gene is TRBJ2-5, the V gene TRBV5-5; 8 nucleotides match TRBD1. J lost 0 bases, V lost 4 bases, and 17 bases had no gene match. The CDR3 extends over 19 amino acids. Germline lookup yields CDR1 SGHKS and CDR2 YYEKEE (reference sequence).

This clone appeared a single time. The chain combines TRBV7-2 with TRBJ1-4; perhaps TRBD1 as D (6 bases). V lost 1 base and J 8 bases, leaving 17 bases between the germline ends. Germline V CDR1 and CDR2: SGHTA, FQGNSA. The CDR3 has 16 residues. The DNA of the CDR3 is TGTGCCAGCAGCTTAGTGTTGTTGGGGGCACGGGAAAAACTGTTTTTT. This codes for CASSLVLLGAREKLFF.

This sequence joins TRBV25-1 and TRBJ2-5; possible D gene TRBD1, 6 bases. The CDR3 consists of 14 residues. CDR1 is MGHDK and CDR2 is SYGVNS in the germline V gene. The germline V and J ends were trimmed by 3 bases and 3 bases, with 11 bases remaining between them. The CDR3 DNA is TGTGCCAGCAGTGAGCTCAGGACAGAAGAGACCCAGTACTTC. Encoded protein: CASSELRTEETQYF.

This clone has only a few counts. The chain links TRBV7-2 to TRBJ1-4, with TRBD1 identical over 7 bases. The CDR3 extends over 15 amino acids. Trimming took 5 bases from V and 8 from J; bases not matched to a gene: 11. Germline V lookup: CDR1 SGHTA, CDR2 FQGNSA. CDR3 residues: CASSPRQGLREKLFF. DNA of the CDR3: TGTGCCAGCAGCCCAAGACAGGGTTTAAGGGAAAAACTGTTTTTT.

The V call is TRBV3-1 (or the pseudogene TRBV3-2), the J call TRBJ1-2, with D possibly TRBD1 on 5 matching bases. From germline, CDR1 is LGHDT and CDR2 YNNKEL (reference sequence). The CDR3 runs 15 residues. The V gene lost 2 bases and the J gene lost 4 bases, with 14 bases spanning the gap. As DNA, the CDR3 is TGTGCCAGCAGCCAACGGGCCGGGGGAAGCTATGGCTACACCTTC. Translation gives CASSQRAGGSYGYTF.

This sequence joins TRBV28 and TRBJ1-2; D is possibly TRBD1 (5 bases). This CDR3 spans 12 amino acids. Trimming stripped 8 bases from V and 3 bases from J, with 10 bases between. CDR1 is MDHEN, CDR2 SYDVKM, per germline. DNA of the CDR3: TGTGCCAGCGCGGGGGGGGACTATGGCTACACCTTC. Residues: CASAGGDYGYTF.

CDR3 protein: CASSQDGGVGNQPQHF. DNA for the CDR3: TGCGCCAGCAGCCAAGATGGGGGGGTCGGCAATCAGCCCCAGCATTTT. The chain recombines TRBV4-3 with TRBJ1-5; TRBD1 might be the D (5 bases). The CDR3 spans 16 residues. Germline V CDR1 and CDR2: LGHNA, YSLEER. The ends were cut back, 0 bases at V and 2 bases at J, with 11 bases in the middle.

This clone was seen once. Here the CDR3 DNA reads TGTGCCATCAACGGCGGCTTTGGGGCTAACAATGAGCAGTTCTTC. It yields the protein CAINGGFGANNEQFF. The chain has TRBV10-3 and TRBJ2-1; tentatively, D is TRBD1 (5 bases). The CDR3 spans 15 residues. V lost 7 bases and J 5 bases, leaving 18 bases between the germline ends. Germline values: CDR1 ENHRY, CDR2 SYGVKD.

This chain links TRBV30 with TRBJ2-5; 9 bases line up with TRBD2. Germline loops: CDR1 GTSNPN, CDR2 SVGIG (reference sequence). CDR3 length: 13 residues. Trimming at V came to 6 bases and at J to 4 bases, leaving 6 bases not matched to a gene. CDR3 bases: TGTGCCTGTAGGGGCGGGAGGGGAGAGACCCAGTACTTC. Its protein is CACRGGRGETQYF. The full variable domain, in which reference TRBV30 and TRBJ2-5 provide the parts outside the CDR3, is SQTIHQWPATLVQPVGSPLSLECTVEGTSNPNLYWYRQAAGRGLQLLFYSVGIGQISSEVPQNLSASRPQDRQFILSSKKLLLSDSGFYLCACRGGRGETQYFGPGTRLLVL.

The chain employs TRBV2 and TRBJ1-2; weak D call: TRBD1 (6 bases). Germline V gives CDR1 SNHLY, CDR2 FYNNEI. CDR3 length equals 12 residues. V gave up 6 bases and J gave up 8 bases, with 13 bases separating them. CDR3 protein: CASREDSSGYTF. CDR3 bases: TGTGCCAGCAGGGAGGACAGCAGCGGCTACACCTTC.

The chain has TRBV2 and TRBJ2-1, with 9 nucleotides matching TRBD2. The CDR3 is made up of 15 amino acids. Per germline, CDR1 SNHLY and CDR2 FYNNEI. With V trimmed by 6 bases and J by 7 bases, 10 bases remained unmatched. The CDR3 DNA follows: TGTGCCAGCAGCAAAAGCGGGGGGCCGGGGAATGAGCAGTTCTTC. Translated, it gives CASSKSGGPGNEQFF.

The chain combines TRBV19 with TRBJ1-1; D is possibly TRBD1 (5 bases). CDR3 length equals 15 residues. V lost 2 bases, J lost 2 bases, and 12 bases lay in between. Germline CDR1 and CDR2: LNHDA and SQIVND (reference sequence). The CDR3 region is CASSIRRGANTEAFF. CDR3 bases: TGTGCCAGTAGTATAAGGAGGGGCGCCAACACTGAAGCTTTCTTT.